Each of the 20 T cell receptor beta chains below was sequenced from the same sample in a study of T cell repertoires in cytomegalovirus infection. Using its own MiXCR run on the reads, TCRdb lists one record per CDR3 protein. The sample has about 270,000 distinct CDR3 sequences; roughly 21% are singletons. Their antigen targets remain unknown. Sample: cultured PBMCs, taken from culture after CMV antigen stimulation. Receptors originate from a human donor in good health (CMV status not recorded). Some clones in this sample may be carry-over from other donors' samples.

The chain recombines TRBV11-2 with TRBJ2-1, with a weak D call TRBD2 (6 bases). CDR3 size: 16 residues. Germline CDR1 SGHAT, CDR2 FQNNGV. Trimming pared 6 bases from V and 2 bases from J, leaving 17 bases between. The CDR3 protein is CASRSLRGTAYNEQFF. The CDR3 nucleotides read TGTGCCAGCAGATCCCTGCGGGGTACCGCCTACAATGAGCAGTTCTTC.

V is TRBV4-1 and J is TRBJ2-7; D assignment may be TRBD1 or TRBD2 (5 bases each). The CDR3 length is 20 residues. Germline lookup yields CDR1 MGHRA and CDR2 YSYEKL. V was clipped by 1 base and J by 2 bases, with 27 bases between them. CDR3 coding DNA: TGCGCCAGCAGCCAAGGGGACGACGGAACGGTTTTGCGACGCCCCTACGAGCAGTACGTC. The encoded protein is CASSQGDDGTVLRRPYEQYV.

V gene TRBV4-1 combines with J gene TRBJ2-7, with D perhaps TRBD2 (6 bases). V lost 1 base to trimming and J lost 2 bases, with 12 bases between them. Germline values: CDR1 MGHRA, CDR2 YSYEKL. This CDR3 is built from 15 residues. In DNA form, the CDR3 reads TGCGCCAGCAGCCAAGGTCCGTGGGGGGCCTACGAGCAGTACGTC. This translates into CASSQGPWGAYEQYV.

J is TRBJ2-3 and V is TRBV4-2; TRBD2 matches 9 bases. CDR1 LGHNA and CDR2 YNFKEQ come from the germline V gene. With V trimmed by 0 bases and J by 6 bases, 7 bases remained unmatched. The CDR3 loop spans 16 amino acids. CDR3 sequence: CASSQEGLAGLDTQYF. In nucleotides, the CDR3 is TGTGCCAGCAGCCAAGAGGGTCTAGCGGGATTGGATACGCAGTATTTT.

This clonotype was seen ten or more times. V and J are TRBV7-2 and TRBJ2-7, with D possibly being TRBD1 or TRBD2 (5 bases each). The CDR3 totals 15 residues. Trimming left V 5 bases short and J 2 bases short, with 16 bases between. CDR1 and CDR2 (germline): SGHTA, FQGNSA. DNA of the CDR3: TGTGCCAGCAGCGTCCTCCCGAGGGGCCCCTACGAGCAGTACTTC. This gives the protein CASSVLPRGPYEQYF.

This clonotype was picked up many times. V usage is TRBV7-2 and J usage is TRBJ1-2; the D is unclear. Germline CDR1 SGHTA, CDR2 FQGNSA. The CDR3 totals 12 residues. V was clipped by 1 base and J by 5 bases, with 5 bases between them. This chain's CDR3 is CASSLDGYGYTF. The CDR3 DNA is TGTGCCAGCAGCTTAGACGGATATGGCTACACCTTC.

The chain joins TRBV5-4 to TRBJ1-2, with D perhaps TRBD1 (6 bases). Germline CDR1 and CDR2: SGHNT and YYREEE (reference sequence). V lost 5 bases and J 8 bases, leaving 16 bases between the germline ends. This CDR3 has 13 amino acids. The CDR3 loop reads CASRATGRRGYTF. The CDR3, as DNA: TGTGCCAGCAGGGCAACAGGGCGAAGAGGCTACACCTTC.

This clonotype was recorded many times. The chain joins TRBV5-1 to TRBJ1-1, with unresolved D. CDR3 length equals 16 residues. V was trimmed by 4 bases and J by 4 bases, leaving 20 bases between them. CDR1 and CDR2 from the germline V gene are SGHRS and YFSETQ. CDR3 nucleotide sequence: TGCGCCAGCAGCCGCGTTTCAATGGAGAGGGTCACTGAAGCTTTCTTT. It translates to CASSRVSMERVTEAFF. The whole variable domain, remainder taken from reference TRBV5-1 and TRBJ1-1, is KAGVTQTPRYLIKTRGQQVTLSCSPISGHRSVSWYQQTPGQGLQFLFEYFSETQRNKGNFPGRFSGRQFSNSRSEMNVSTLELGDSALYLCASSRVSMERVTEAFFGQGTRLTVV.

This clonotype was counted ten times or more. V and J are TRBV7-2 and TRBJ2-1; 13 bases fit TRBD2. Per the germline V gene, CDR1 is SGHTA and CDR2 is FQGNSA. Unmatched junction bases numbered 9, after V lost 1 base and J lost 9 bases. CDR3 length: 17 residues. CDR3 sequence (DNA): TGTGCCAGCAGCTTAGGACTAGCGGGAGGTGGGACGCGTGAGCAGTTCTTC. Translation: CASSLGLAGGGTREQFF.

This clonotype has just one count. This chain uses TRBV4-1 with TRBJ1-1, with no clear D. CDR3 length: 13 residues. Germline-derived CDR1 and CDR2 are MGHRA and YSYEKL. Trimming pared 0 bases from V and 5 bases from J, leaving 7 bases between. This CDR3 is CASSQEPKTEAFF. As DNA, the CDR3 is TGCGCCAGCAGCCAAGAGCCCAAGACTGAAGCTTTCTTT.

This clonotype was observed many times. This chain uses TRBV6-1 with TRBJ2-1; D remains unclear. The CDR3 has 13 residues. Germline CDR1 and CDR2: MNHNS and SASEGT. V lost 5 bases and J lost 4, with 9 bases in between. The CDR3 is CASSITVYNEQFF. The CDR3 DNA sequence: TGTGCCAGCAGTATTACCGTGTACAATGAGCAGTTCTTC.

This clonotype was counted only a few times. The genes are TRBV20-1 and TRBJ2-1; 8 bases align to TRBD2. CDR3 length: 16 amino acids. Germline lookup yields CDR1 DFQATT and CDR2 SNEGSKA (reference sequence). The junction had 16 bases not matched to a gene; V was cut back by 5 bases and J by 7 bases. CDR3 sequence reads: CSAARRNREGLNEQFF. CDR3 nucleotides: TGCAGTGCTGCTCGTAGAAACCGGGAGGGGCTGAATGAGCAGTTCTTC.

The table lists this clonotype with many counts. The rearrangement joins TRBV6-2 or TRBV6-3 to TRBJ2-1; possibly TRBD2 for D (6 bases). The CDR3 extends over 12 amino acids. CDR1 is MNHEY and CDR2 is SVGEGT in the germline V gene. The V end lost 4 bases, the J end lost 6 bases, and 7 bases lay between the germline ends. The DNA for the CDR3 is TGTGCCAGCAGTTTAGCGGTCAATGAGCAGTTCTTC. This gives the protein CASSLAVNEQFF.

This clonotype appeared many times. V is TRBV12-5 and J is TRBJ2-2; D possibly corresponds to TRBD2 (6 bases). The CDR3 totals 18 residues. Germline loops: CDR1 LGHNT, CDR2 FRNRAP. Trimming took off 0 bases at V and 3 bases at J, with 17 bases between the two ends. The CDR3 DNA sequence: TGTGCTAGTGGTTTGGTACGAGTAGGGATAGCGGACACCGGGGAGCTGTTTTTT. Translation: CASGLVRVGIADTGELFF.

The chain has TRBV7-9 and TRBJ1-2; D gene ambiguous. The germline V gene has CDR1 SEHNR and CDR2 FQNEAQ (reference sequence). Trimming took off 5 bases at V and 6 bases at J, with 13 bases between the two ends. This CDR3 region has 13 residues. The CDR3 bases are TGTGCCAGCAGCCCCGGAACTTTTGATGGCTACACCTTC. Translated, it gives CASSPGTFDGYTF. Looking up the rest from reference TRBV7-9 and TRBJ1-2 gives the full variable domain: DTGVSQNPRHKITKRGQNVTFRCDPISEHNRLYWYRQTLGQGPEFLTYFQNEAQLEKSRLLSDRFSAERPKGSFSTLEIQRTEQGDSAMYLCASSPGTFDGYTFGSGTRLTVV.

This clonotype was recorded a few times. The V and J genes are TRBV12-5 and TRBJ2-5; no definite D call. Trimming left V 1 base short and J 2 bases short, with 5 bases between. Germline V lookup: CDR1 LGHNT, CDR2 FRNRAP. The CDR3 extends over 13 amino acids. The CDR3 nucleotides are TGTGCTAGTGGTTTGGAAAAACAAGAGACCCAGTACTTC. Its translation: CASGLEKQETQYF.

This clonotype has ten or more counts. The chain combines TRBV27 with TRBJ1-1, with D unresolved. The CDR3 loop spans 15 amino acids. Germline V CDR1 and CDR2: MNHEY, SMNVEV (reference sequence). V shed 0 bases and J shed 5 bases, with 13 bases lying between them. The CDR3 sequence: CASSLSEGWGTEAFF. The CDR3 DNA sequence: TGTGCCAGCAGTTTATCAGAGGGTTGGGGAACTGAAGCTTTCTTT.

The V call is TRBV12-3 or TRBV12-4, the J call TRBJ1-2, with 7 bases matching TRBD1. This CDR3 region has 13 residues. V shed 6 bases, J shed 6 bases, and the junction held 7 bases outside the gene matches. The CDR3 nucleotides are TGTGCCAGCAGAACCGGGACAGCAGATGGCTACACCTTC. This encodes CASRTGTADGYTF.

This clonotype has only a few counts. This rearrangement joins TRBV24-1 to TRBJ1-5; D not resolved. Per germline, CDR1 KGHDR and CDR2 SFDVKD. Trimming took 3 bases from V and 7 from J, leaving 6 bases between them. The CDR3 totals 12 residues. CDR3 bases: TGTGCCACCAGTGATGGACTCCAGCCCCAGCATTTT. This encodes CATSDGLQPQHF.

This clonotype was observed a few times. The chain employs TRBV24-1 and TRBJ2-2; maybe TRBD2 (6 bases). V was pared by 7 bases and J by 4 bases, with 12 bases between. Germline loops: CDR1 KGHDR, CDR2 SFDVKD. There are 14 residues in the CDR3. CDR3 amino acids: CATRGGFGTGELFF. The CDR3 DNA sequence: TGTGCCACCAGGGGAGGATTTGGCACCGGGGAGCTGTTTTTT.